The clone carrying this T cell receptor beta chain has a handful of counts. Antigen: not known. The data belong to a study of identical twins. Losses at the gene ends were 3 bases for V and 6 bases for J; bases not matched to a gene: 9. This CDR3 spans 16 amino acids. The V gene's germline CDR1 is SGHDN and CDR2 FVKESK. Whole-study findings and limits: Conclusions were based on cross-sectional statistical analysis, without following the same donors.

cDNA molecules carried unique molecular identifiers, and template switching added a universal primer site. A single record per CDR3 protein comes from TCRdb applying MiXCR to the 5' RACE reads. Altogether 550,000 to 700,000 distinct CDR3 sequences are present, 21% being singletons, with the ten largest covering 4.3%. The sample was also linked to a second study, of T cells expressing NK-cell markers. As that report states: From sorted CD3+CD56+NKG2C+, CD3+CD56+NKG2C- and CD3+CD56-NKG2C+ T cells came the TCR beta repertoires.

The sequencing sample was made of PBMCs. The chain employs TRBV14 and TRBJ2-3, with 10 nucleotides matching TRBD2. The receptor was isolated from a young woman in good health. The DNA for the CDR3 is TGTGCCAGCAGCCAGGTCCCGGGACTAGCGACGGATACGCAGTATTTT. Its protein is CASSQVPGLATDTQYF.